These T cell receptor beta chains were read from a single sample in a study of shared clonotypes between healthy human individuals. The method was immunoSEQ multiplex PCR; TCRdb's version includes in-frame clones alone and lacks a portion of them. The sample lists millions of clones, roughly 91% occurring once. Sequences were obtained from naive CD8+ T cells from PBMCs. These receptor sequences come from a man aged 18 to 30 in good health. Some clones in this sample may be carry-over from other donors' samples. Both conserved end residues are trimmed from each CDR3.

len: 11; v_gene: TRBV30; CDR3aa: AWNFGQSNEQF
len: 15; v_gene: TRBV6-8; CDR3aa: ASSSFLRLAVTDTQY
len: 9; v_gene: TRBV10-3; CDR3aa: AISDRYEQY
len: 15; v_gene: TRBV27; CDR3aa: ASSLNSQGISNQPQH
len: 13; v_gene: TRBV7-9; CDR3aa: ASSLASGSFYEQY
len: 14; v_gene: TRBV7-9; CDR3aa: ASSYLSGGPGNEQF
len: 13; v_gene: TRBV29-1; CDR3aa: SVQTSGPRRNEQF
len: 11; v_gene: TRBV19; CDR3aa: ASSTNGYLEQY
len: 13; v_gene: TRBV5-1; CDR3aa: ASSLGDRGNTEAF
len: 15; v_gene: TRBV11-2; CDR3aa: ASTQTGDTLANYGYT
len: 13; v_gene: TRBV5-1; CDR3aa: ASSGLGQGSYEQY
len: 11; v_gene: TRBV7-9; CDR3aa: ASSSGQQETQY
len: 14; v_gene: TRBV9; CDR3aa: ASSVGGSRRGETQY
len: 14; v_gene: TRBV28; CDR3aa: ASSSGLAGVVGELF
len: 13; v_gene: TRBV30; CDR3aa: AWTGPGAATYEQY
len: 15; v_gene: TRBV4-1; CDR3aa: ASSQWSSGSSYNEQF
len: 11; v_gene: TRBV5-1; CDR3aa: ASSLRVKDTIY
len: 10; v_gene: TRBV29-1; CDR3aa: SVSVNTGELF
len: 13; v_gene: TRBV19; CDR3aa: ASSIDASMNTEAF
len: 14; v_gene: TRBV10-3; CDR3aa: AISGSSGEVTDTQY